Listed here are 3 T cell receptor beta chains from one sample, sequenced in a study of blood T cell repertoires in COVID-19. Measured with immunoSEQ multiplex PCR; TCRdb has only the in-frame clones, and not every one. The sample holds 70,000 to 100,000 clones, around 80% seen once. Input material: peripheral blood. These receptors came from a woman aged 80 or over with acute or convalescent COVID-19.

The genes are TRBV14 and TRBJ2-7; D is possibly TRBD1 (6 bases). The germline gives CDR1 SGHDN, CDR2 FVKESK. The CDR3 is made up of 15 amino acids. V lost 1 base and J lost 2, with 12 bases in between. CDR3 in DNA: TGTGCCAGCAGCCAAGGGCGAGGGGGACCCTACGAGCAGTACTTC. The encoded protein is CASSQGRGGPYEQYF.

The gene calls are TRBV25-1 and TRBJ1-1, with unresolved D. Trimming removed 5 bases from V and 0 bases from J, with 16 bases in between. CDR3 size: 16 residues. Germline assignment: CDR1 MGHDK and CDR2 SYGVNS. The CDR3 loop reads CASSPLLAILNTEAFF. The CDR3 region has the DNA TGTGCCAGCAGTCCATTACTAGCCATTCTGAACACTGAAGCTTTCTTT.

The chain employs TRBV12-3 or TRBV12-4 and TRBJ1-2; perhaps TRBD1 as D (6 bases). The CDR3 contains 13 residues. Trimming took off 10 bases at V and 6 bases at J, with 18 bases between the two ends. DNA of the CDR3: TGTGCCACGCCTGCCAGGGGTGGTGATGGCTACACCTTC. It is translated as CATPARGGDGYTF.